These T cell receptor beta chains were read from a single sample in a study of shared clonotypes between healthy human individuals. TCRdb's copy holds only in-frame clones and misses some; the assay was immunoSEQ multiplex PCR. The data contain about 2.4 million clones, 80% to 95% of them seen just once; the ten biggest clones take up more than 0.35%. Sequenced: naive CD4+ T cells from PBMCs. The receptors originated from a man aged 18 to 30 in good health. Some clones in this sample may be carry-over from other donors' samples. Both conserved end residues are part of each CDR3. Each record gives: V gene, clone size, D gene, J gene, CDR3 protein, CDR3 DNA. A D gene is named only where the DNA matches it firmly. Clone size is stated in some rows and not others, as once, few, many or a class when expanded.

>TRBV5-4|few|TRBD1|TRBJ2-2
CASSWDRNTGELFF
TGTGCCAGCAGCTGGGACAGGAACACCGGGGAGCTGTTTTTT
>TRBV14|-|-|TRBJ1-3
CASSQGNGRSGNTIYF
TGTGCCAGCAGCCAAGGGAACGGCCGCTCTGGAAACACCATATATTTT
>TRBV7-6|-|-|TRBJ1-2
CASSSLGVDGYTF
TGTGCCAGCAGCTCCCTTGGGGTCGATGGCTACACCTTC
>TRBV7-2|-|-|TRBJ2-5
CASSFIPGPIETQYF
TGTGCCAGCAGCTTCATTCCGGGACCTATAGAGACCCAGTACTTC
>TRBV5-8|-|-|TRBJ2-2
CASNVRSRKNTGELFF
TGTGCCAGCAACGTTCGATCTAGGAAGAACACCGGGGAGCTGTTTTTT
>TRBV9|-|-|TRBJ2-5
CASSPRTGQNQETQYF
TGTGCCAGCAGCCCACGCACCGGACAGAATCAAGAGACCCAGTACTTC
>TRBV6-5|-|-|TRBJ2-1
CASREGPGLNNEQFF
TGTGCCAGCAGGGAGGGACCCGGTCTAAACAATGAGCAGTTCTTC
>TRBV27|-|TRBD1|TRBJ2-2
CASKGGDTGELFF
TGTGCCAGCAAAGGGGGCGACACCGGGGAGCTGTTTTTT
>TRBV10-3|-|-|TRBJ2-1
CAIRSAYNEQFF
TGTGCCATCAGGTCTGCCTACAATGAGCAGTTCTTC
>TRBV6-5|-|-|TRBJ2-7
CASSPTSSYEQYF
TGTGCCAGCAGCCCTACGAGCTCCTACGAGCAGTACTTC
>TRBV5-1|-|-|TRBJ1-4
CASSWTATNEKLFF
TGCGCCAGCAGTTGGACAGCAACTAATGAAAAACTGTTTTTT
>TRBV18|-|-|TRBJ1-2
CASSPQKLGREDYGYTF
TGTGCCAGCTCACCACAGAAACTCGGCAGGGAAGATTATGGCTACACCTTC
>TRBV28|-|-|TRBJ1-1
CASSSIVLRTEAFF
TGTGCCAGCAGTTCCATCGTATTAAGGACTGAAGCTTTCTTT
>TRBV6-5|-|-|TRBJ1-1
CASSYETGGYTEAFF
TGTGCCAGCAGTTACGAGACCGGGGGGTACACTGAAGCTTTCTTT
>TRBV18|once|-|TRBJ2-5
CASSPTRQYQETQYF
TGTGCCAGCTCCCCTACCCGACAGTATCAAGAGACCCAGTACTTC
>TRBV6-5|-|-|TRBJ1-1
CASSYSRGGVTEAFF
TGTGCCAGCAGTTACTCGAGGGGTGGGGTCACTGAAGCTTTCTTT